These 18 T cell receptor beta chains were all obtained from the same sample, sequenced in a study of blood T cell repertoires in COVID-19. Libraries were prepared by immunoSEQ multiplex PCR; TCRdb keeps only in-frame clonotypes and omits some of them. The table includes about 170,000 clones, around 85% detected once. The sequencing input was peripheral blood. The source is a human donor with acute or convalescent COVID-19. The donor label of this sample is uncertain.

This clone was counted only a few times. The chain has TRBV1 and TRBJ1-5; the D segment call TRBD1 is taken from the table without a DNA check. TRBV1 is listed as a pseudogene. CDR3 length: 17 amino acids. CDR3 sequence reads: CTSSPRDRAISNQPQHF. The CDR3, as DNA: TGCACCAGCAGCCCCCGGGACAGGGCGATTAGCAATCAGCCCCAGCATTTT.

The chain is built from TRBV5-1 and TRBJ1-1, with D maybe TRBD1 (5 bases). Germline assignment: CDR1 SGHRS and CDR2 YFSETQ. With 1 base removed from V and 0 bases from J, the gap between germline ends came to 13 bases. This CDR3 is 16 amino acids long. The CDR3 bases are TGCGCCAGCAGCTTGAGAAGGGGTGTTCTGAACACTGAAGCTTTCTTT. This codes for CASSLRRGVLNTEAFF.

This rearrangement joins TRBV11-1 to TRBJ1-2, with D perhaps matching TRBD1 (5 bases). V was cut by 1 base and J by 3 bases, with 6 bases left in between. Per the germline V gene, CDR1 is SGHAT and CDR2 is FQDESV (reference sequence). This CDR3 spans 13 amino acids. The CDR3 coding sequence is TGTGCCAGCAGCTTAGGACAGTACTATGGCTACACCTTC. This gives the protein CASSLGQYYGYTF.

The chain combines TRBV24-1 with TRBJ2-3; unclear D gene. In germline, CDR1 is KGHDR, CDR2 SFDVKD. V was pared by 3 bases and J by 1 base, with 13 bases between. The CDR3 has 16 residues. For the CDR3, the DNA is TGTGCCACCAGTGATATCGGCGGATCTGGCACAGATACGCAGTATTTT. Its translation is CATSDIGGSGTDTQYF.

The rearrangement joins TRBV6-2 or TRBV6-3 to TRBJ2-2; TRBD1 matches 7 bases. Looked up from germline, CDR1 is MNHEY and CDR2 is SVGEGT. V dropped 6 bases and J dropped 6; count of bases not matched to a gene: 7. The CDR3 loop spans 14 amino acids. CDR3 nucleotide sequence: TGTGCCAGCAGCAAAGGACAGGTCGCCGGGGAGCTGTTTTTT. This gives the protein CASSKGQVAGELFF.

CDR3 nucleotides: TGCGCCAGCAGTATGTCACAAAATAACTATGGCTACACCTTC. Translated: CASSMSQNNYGYTF. The chain joins TRBV4-1 to TRBJ1-2; D remains unclear. This CDR3 has 14 amino acids. Germline-derived CDR1 and CDR2 are MGHRA and YSYEKL. The germline V and J ends were trimmed by 6 bases and 1 base, with 12 bases remaining between them.

The chain couples TRBV7-6 to TRBJ2-7; 7 nucleotides align to TRBD2. In germline, CDR1 is SGHVS, CDR2 FNYEAQ. CDR3 length: 14 amino acids. Losses at the gene ends were 3 bases for V and 2 bases for J; bases not matched to a gene: 4. The CDR3 DNA is TGTGCCAGCAGCTTCGAGGCGGGGGCCTACGAGCAGTACTTC. This sequence encodes CASSFEAGAYEQYF.

The gene calls are TRBV9 and TRBJ1-6; D gene unclear. The CDR3 length is 14 residues. Germline-derived CDR1 and CDR2 are SGDLS and YYNGEE. Trimming stripped 4 bases from V and 8 bases from J, with 13 bases between. The CDR3, as DNA: TGTGCCAGCAGCTCCCAGATAAACGATTCACCCCTCCACTTT. This codes for CASSSQINDSPLHF.

The chain employs TRBV30 and TRBJ1-5, with a tentative D call TRBD1 (6 bases). The CDR3 runs 17 residues. V lost 0 bases and J lost 3, with 18 bases in between. Germline V CDR1 and CDR2: GTSNPN, SVGIG (reference sequence). This CDR3 reads CAWSVGRGGANNQPQHF. CDR3 coding DNA: TGTGCCTGGAGTGTAGGACGGGGGGGGGCTAACAATCAGCCCCAGCATTTT.

This chain links TRBV28 with TRBJ1-1, with TRBD1 as a possible D gene (6 bases). Germline V gene sequence: CDR1 MDHEN, CDR2 SYDVKM. Between the trimmed V and J ends, which lost 2 bases and 9 bases, there was a span of 10 bases. The CDR3 extends over 12 amino acids. In DNA form, the CDR3 reads TGTGCCAGCAGTTTACTTACAGGGAAAGCTTTCTTT. This encodes CASSLLTGKAFF.

The chain employs TRBV19 and TRBJ2-1; the match to TRBD1 covers 9 bases. The CDR3 spans 18 residues. Germline-derived CDR1 and CDR2 are LNHDA and SQIVND (reference sequence). V lost 3 bases and J lost 7; bases outside the gene matches: 16. The CDR3 DNA reads TGTGCCAGTAGTATCCTCTCCGGGACAGGGTACCGGTGGAATGAGCAGTTCTTC. It specifies CASSILSGTGYRWNEQFF.

This clone was recorded a few times. The CDR3 sequence is CASSIQPGKQFF. CDR3 bases: TGTGCCAGTAGTATACAACCAGGGAAGCAGTTCTTC. The V and J genes are TRBV19 and TRBJ2-1, with a possible D match to TRBD1 (5 bases). Looked up from germline, CDR1 is LNHDA and CDR2 is SQIVND (reference sequence). This CDR3 is built from 12 residues. Trimming pared 2 bases from V and 11 bases from J, leaving 10 bases between.

The chain has TRBV5-4 and TRBJ1-1, with TRBD1 as a possible D gene (6 bases). There are 14 residues in the CDR3. The V end lost 0 bases, the J end lost 5 bases, and 11 bases lay between the germline ends. Per the germline V gene, CDR1 is SGHNT and CDR2 is YYREEE (reference sequence). CDR3: CASSLESQGTEAFF. The CDR3 DNA reads as TGTGCCAGCAGCTTGGAATCTCAGGGGACTGAAGCTTTCTTT. Variable domain in full (rest from reference TRBV5-4 and TRBJ1-1): ETGVTQSPTHLIKTRGQQVTLRCSSQSGHNTVSWYQQALGQGPQFIFQYYREEENGRGNFPPRFSGLQFPNYSSELNVNALELDDSALYLCASSLESQGTEAFFGQGTRLTVV.

This chain links TRBV7-2 with TRBJ1-1; no reliable D call. The germline gives CDR1 SGHTA, CDR2 FQGNSA. This CDR3 comprises 14 residues. V was pared by 1 base and J by 3 bases, with 9 bases between. This chain's CDR3 is CASSLGGSYTEAFF. The DNA of the CDR3 is TGTGCCAGCAGCTTAGGCGGCAGCTACACTGAAGCTTTCTTT.

The chain has TRBV10-3 and TRBJ2-7, with TRBD2 as a possible D gene (5 bases). The CDR3 extends over 11 amino acids. V lost 4 bases and J lost 5, with 6 bases in between. Germline V gene sequence: CDR1 ENHRY, CDR2 SYGVKD. The CDR3 region has the DNA TGTGCCATCAGTGCGAGGGACGAGCAGTACTTC. Protein: CAISARDEQYF.

This chain uses TRBV18 with TRBJ1-5, with TRBD1 matching over 8 bases. The trim removed 0 bases at V and 2 bases at J, leaving 3 bases unmatched. CDR1 KGHSH and CDR2 LQKENI come from the germline V gene. There are 16 residues in the CDR3. CDR3 nucleotide sequence: TGTGCCAGCTCACCACCGGCAGGGGGCGGCAATCAGCCCCAGCATTTT. Translation gives CASSPPAGGGNQPQHF.

The chain combines TRBV5-1 with TRBJ1-1; 9 positions match TRBD1. Trimming took 4 bases from V and 8 from J; bases not matched to a gene: 6. The CDR3 covers 13 residues. Germline CDR1 is SGHRS and CDR2 is YFSETQ. In DNA, the CDR3 is TGCGCCAGCAGCGTGGGACAGGGTCGGGAAGCTTTCTTT. It specifies CASSVGQGREAFF.

This clone appeared many times. The CDR3: CASSLGRDRRNEKLFF. In nucleotides, the CDR3 is TGCGCCAGCAGCTTGGGGAGGGACAGACGTAATGAAAAACTGTTTTTT. The V call is TRBV5-1, the J call TRBJ1-4; 7 bases match TRBD1. After removal of 0 bases from V and 4 bases from J, the junction contained 6 bases not matched to a gene. Germline CDR1 reads SGHRS; CDR2 reads YFSETQ. The CDR3 length is 16 residues.